The rows below give T cell receptor beta chains drawn from one sample of a study of T cell changes during pregnancy in multiple sclerosis. TCRdb keeps only in-frame clones here, not all; method: immunoSEQ multiplex PCR. This table has about 70,000 clones, around 94% appearing once. Here the sequenced sample was CD8+ T cells from peripheral blood mononuclear cells, taken in the third trimester of pregnancy. The source is a female donor in good health, enrolled as a control in a pregnancy study. Each CDR3 is given with its conserved first and last residue. A D gene is named only where the DNA matches it firmly. Rows may omit the clone size; those that give it use once, few, many or a size class.

J gene,D gene,clone size,V gene,CDR3 protein,CDR3 DNA
TRBJ1-2,TRBD1,NA,TRBV5-6,CASSLPDREFSLDYGYTF,TGTGCCAGCAGCTTGCCGGACAGGGAATTTAGTCTCGACTATGGCTACACCTTC
TRBJ1-2,NA,NA,TRBV6-6,CASSYSEYGYTF,TGTGCCAGCAGTTACTCTGAGTATGGCTACACCTTC
TRBJ2-7,TRBD1,NA,TRBV6-6,CASSYNDRGSAYEQYF,TGTGCCAGCAGTTACAATGACAGGGGGAGTGCCTACGAGCAGTACTTC
TRBJ1-2,TRBD1,NA,TRBV29-1,CSATGTGRSYGYTF,TGCAGCGCTACCGGGACAGGGCGTTCGTATGGCTACACCTTC
TRBJ1-1,NA,NA,TRBV9,CASSPSGGKGNTEAFF,TGTGCCAGCAGCCCCTCAGGAGGGAAGGGGAACACTGAAGCTTTCTTT
TRBJ1-1,TRBD1,NA,TRBV7-9,CASSLTGVISTEAFF,TGTGCCAGCAGCCTGACAGGGGTAATATCAACTGAAGCTTTCTTT
TRBJ2-7,TRBD1,NA,TRBV4-1,CASSPGTGYSYEQYF,TGCGCCAGCAGCCCAGGGACAGGGTACTCCTACGAGCAGTACTTC
TRBJ1-5,NA,NA,TRBV27,CASSFGRDQPQHF,TGTGCCAGCAGTTTCGGGAGAGATCAGCCCCAGCATTTT
TRBJ2-7,TRBD1,NA,TRBV4-3,CASSQGAARQGDTYEQYF,TGCGCCAGCAGCCAAGGGGCCGCTAGACAGGGGGACACCTACGAGCAGTACTTC
TRBJ2-7,NA,NA,TRBV4-3,CASSQVARGFISEQYF,TGCGCCAGCAGCCAAGTGGCTAGGGGTTTTATCTCCGAGCAGTACTTC
TRBJ2-7,NA,NA,TRBV13,CASSLGLIDYEQYF,TGTGCCAGCAGCTTAGGACTTATCGACTACGAGCAGTACTTC
TRBJ2-3,TRBD2,NA,TRBV7-6,CASSLVSPGLAGTDTQYF,TGTGCCAGCAGCTTAGTTAGCCCGGGACTAGCGGGCACAGATACGCAGTATTTT
TRBJ2-3,TRBD2,once,TRBV5-1,CASSSGTSGGFTDTQYF,TGCGCCAGCAGCTCAGGGACTAGCGGGGGGTTCACAGATACGCAGTATTTT
TRBJ2-7,TRBD2,once,TRBV19,CASSTTAGGPYEQYF,TGTGCCAGTAGTACGACAGCGGGGGGGCCCTACGAGCAGTACTTC
TRBJ1-1,TRBD1,NA,TRBV25-1,CASSEERQGNTEAFF,TGTGCCAGCAGTGAAGAGAGACAGGGGAACACTGAAGCTTTCTTT
TRBJ2-7,NA,NA,TRBV7-9,CASSLMESADEQYF,TGTGCCAGCAGCTTAATGGAATCGGCGGATGAGCAGTACTTC
TRBJ1-1,NA,NA,TRBV27,CASSFGLGNTEAFF,TGTGCCAGCAGTTTCGGGTTGGGGAACACTGAAGCTTTCTTT
TRBJ2-1,NA,NA,TRBV7-3,CASSLIGQGGGDEQFF,TGTGCCAGCAGCTTAATAGGGCAGGGGGGAGGCGATGAGCAGTTCTTC
TRBJ1-2,NA,NA,TRBV7-9,CASSIGTYGYTF,TGTGCCAGCAGTATTGGGACTTATGGCTACACCTTC
TRBJ2-3,NA,NA,TRBV27,CASSLWGGHTDTQYF,TGTGCCAGCAGTTTATGGGGGGGCCACACAGATACGCAGTATTTT
TRBJ1-3,NA,NA,TRBV6-6,CASTQDSSGNTIYF,TGTGCCAGCACTCAGGACAGCTCTGGAAACACCATATATTTT
TRBJ1-2,NA,NA,TRBV29-1,CSVEEGSLKSYGYTF,TGCAGCGTTGAAGAGGGTAGCCTTAAGAGCTATGGCTACACCTTC
TRBJ1-1,TRBD1,few,TRBV6-5,CASSRQGEAFF,TGTGCCAGCAGCCGACAGGGTGAAGCTTTCTTT
TRBJ1-3,NA,NA,TRBV9,CASSGPARAGNTIYF,TGTGCCAGCAGCGGCCCGGCCAGGGCCGGAAACACCATATATTTT
TRBJ1-6,NA,NA,TRBV27,CASSLEQGSYNSPLHF,TGTGCCAGCAGTTTAGAACAGGGATCATATAATTCACCCCTCCACTTT
TRBJ2-3,NA,NA,TRBV7-2,CASSPIASTQYF,TGTGCCAGCAGCCCGATAGCTTCTACGCAGTATTTT
TRBJ1-2,NA,NA,TRBV11-2,CASNNDFRGFSREDYGYTF,TGTGCCAGCAATAACGATTTTCGGGGGTTTTCCAGGGAGGACTATGGCTACACCTTC
TRBJ2-1,NA,NA,TRBV7-8,CASSGQGYNEQFF,TGTGCCAGCAGCGGTCAGGGATACAATGAGCAGTTCTTC
TRBJ1-2,TRBD1,once,TRBV29-1,CSLQGDYGYTF,TGCAGTTTACAGGGGGACTATGGCTACACCTTC
TRBJ2-3,NA,NA,TRBV6-1,CASSEVLAQTSTDTQYF,TGTGCCAGCAGTGAAGTCTTGGCACAGACGAGCACAGATACGCAGTATTTT
TRBJ1-2,TRBD1,NA,TRBV11-3,CASRGQGADYGYTF,TGTGCCAGCAGAGGACAGGGGGCGGACTATGGCTACACCTTC
TRBJ1-1,TRBD1,once,TRBV5-5,CASSRDRGNTEAFF,TGTGCCAGCAGCCGGGACAGGGGAAACACTGAAGCTTTCTTT
TRBJ1-2,TRBD1,NA,TRBV4-2,CASSQAPPGDREIYGYTF,TGTGCCAGCAGCCAAGCCCCCCCTGGGGACAGGGAGATCTATGGCTACACCTTC
TRBJ1-1,NA,NA,TRBV9,CASSPWGDATEAFF,TGTGCCAGCAGCCCGTGGGGGGATGCCACTGAAGCTTTCTTT
TRBJ2-1,NA,once,TRBV5-1,CANSRSSYNEQFF,TGCGCCAATAGTAGGAGCTCCTACAATGAGCAGTTCTTC
TRBJ1-2,NA,NA,TRBV27,CASSWREDTGYTF,TGTGCCAGCAGTTGGAGAGAGGACACCGGCTACACCTTC
TRBJ2-3,TRBD2,NA,TRBV19,CASSIWSGGSDTQYF,TGTGCCAGTAGTATCTGGAGCGGGGGATCAGATACGCAGTATTTT
TRBJ1-5,NA,NA,TRBV27,CASSLRRGAGNQPQHF,TGTGCCAGCAGTTTAAGGCGGGGGGCAGGCAATCAGCCCCAGCATTTT
TRBJ1-1,TRBD1,NA,TRBV9,CASSPTGRGYTEAFF,TGTGCCAGCAGCCCCACAGGCAGGGGGTATACTGAAGCTTTCTTT
TRBJ2-2,TRBD1,NA,TRBV27,CASSSTGGTGELFF,TGTGCCAGCAGTTCAACAGGGGGGACCGGGGAGCTGTTTTTT
TRBJ2-3,TRBD1,NA,TRBV5-6,CASSPRQGNSDTQYF,TGTGCCAGCAGCCCTCGACAGGGAAACTCAGATACGCAGTATTTT
TRBJ1-3,NA,once,TRBV5-4,CASSASSDRDYGNTIYF,TGTGCCAGCAGCGCATCCTCGGACAGAGACTATGGAAACACCATATATTTT
TRBJ2-7,NA,NA,TRBV25-1,CASSNRQRGGSYEQYF,TGTGCCAGCAGTAACCGACAGAGAGGGGGTTCCTACGAGCAGTACTTC
TRBJ1-1,TRBD1,once,TRBV5-1,CASSLEALQGATEAFF,TGCGCCAGCAGCTTGGAGGCCTTACAGGGGGCAACTGAAGCTTTCTTT
TRBJ2-2,TRBD2,once,TRBV4-2,CASSQGLAGVSPGAGELFF,TGTGCCAGCAGCCAAGGGCTCGCGGGGGTCTCCCCCGGTGCCGGGGAGCTGTTTTTT
TRBJ2-3,NA,few,TRBV23-1,CASGRSPRYTDTQYF,TGCGCCAGCGGTCGATCTCCTAGGTACACAGATACGCAGTATTTT
TRBJ2-6,NA,NA,TRBV15,CATEKGRSGANVLTF,TGTGCCACCGAGAAGGGGCGGTCTGGGGCCAACGTCCTGACTTTC
TRBJ1-1,TRBD1,NA,TRBV4-1,CASSQDMTGRTEAFF,TGCGCCAGCAGCCAAGATATGACAGGGCGGACTGAAGCTTTCTTT
TRBJ1-1,TRBD1,NA,TRBV9,CASSVGAGGVLNTEAFF,TGTGCCAGCAGCGTAGGGGCAGGGGGCGTTCTGAACACTGAAGCTTTCTTT
TRBJ2-1,NA,NA,TRBV7-9,CASSFSRRGDEQFF,TGTGCCAGCAGCTTCTCTAGACGGGGAGATGAGCAGTTCTTC
TRBJ2-7,TRBD1,NA,TRBV7-9,CASSPSGGREQYF,TGTGCCAGCAGCCCTTCAGGGGGCCGCGAGCAGTACTTC